The 24 T cell receptor beta chains in this list originate from one sample, sequenced in a study of control samples from healthy donors and cancer patients. Profiled with immunoSEQ multiplex PCR; TCRdb holds only in-frame clones, not every one. The sample carries around 72,000 clones, approximately 80% recorded once. Sequenced sample: blood. These receptors all stem from a man aged 45-60 years in good health.

J is TRBJ1-5 and V is TRBV15; 10 positions match TRBD1. CDR1 LNHNV and CDR2 YYDKDF come from the germline V gene (reference sequence). CDR3 size: 18 residues. The trim removed 0 bases at V and 4 bases at J, leaving 9 bases unmatched. The CDR3 loop reads CATSRDSGTGVGNQPQHF. CDR3 nucleotide sequence: TGTGCCACCAGCAGAGATTCAGGGACAGGGGTGGGAAATCAGCCCCAGCATTTT. The complete variable domain, with remaining parts taken from reference TRBV15 and TRBJ1-5, reads DAMVIQNPRYQVTQFGKPVTLSCSQTLNHNVMYWYQQKSSQAPKLLFHYYDKDFNNEADTPDNFQSRRPNTSFCFLDIRSPGLGDTAMYLCATSRDSGTGVGNQPQHFGDGTRLSIL.

The chain uses TRBV28 and TRBJ1-5; D is unclear. The V gene lost 6 bases and the J gene lost 4 bases, with 10 bases spanning the gap. CDR3 length: 13 residues. Germline-derived CDR1 and CDR2 are MDHEN and SYDVKM. Here the CDR3 DNA reads TGTGCCAGCAGACCGGGATATAATCAGCCCCAGCATTTT. The encoded protein is CASRPGYNQPQHF.

The chain couples TRBV24-1 to TRBJ2-5, with 8 bases that match TRBD2. This CDR3 is built from 11 residues. After removal of 10 bases from V and 4 bases from J, the junction contained 1 base not matched to a gene. Germline values: CDR1 KGHDR, CDR2 SFDVKD. CDR3 in DNA: TGTGCCACGGCGGGGGGAGAGACCCAGTACTTC. Its translation is CATAGGETQYF.

This chain connects TRBV5-1 to TRBJ1-1; D unresolved. This CDR3 has 14 residues. Germline CDR1 SGHRS, CDR2 YFSETQ. V was cut by 1 base and J by 3 bases, with 10 bases left in between. CDR3 bases: TGCGCCAGCAGCTTGTCAGGCCTGGACACTGAAGCTTTCTTT. It encodes CASSLSGLDTEAFF.

The chain employs TRBV6-5 and TRBJ1-1; TRBD1 aligns across 7 bases. The CDR3 is 14 residues long. The germline V gene has CDR1 MNHEY and CDR2 SVGAGI. V trimming: 4 bases; J trimming: 3 bases; junction bases outside the gene matches: 5. The CDR3 loop is CASSSRGTDTEAFF. The CDR3 DNA follows: TGTGCCAGCAGTTCCAGGGGGACAGACACTGAAGCTTTCTTT.

As DNA, the CDR3 is TGTGCCAGCAGCCAATTTTCGCGGAACACAGATACGCAGTATTTT. As protein: CASSQFSRNTDTQYF. V and J are TRBV6-5 and TRBJ2-3; D unclear. CDR1 is MNHEY and CDR2 is SVGAGI in the germline V gene. The length of the CDR3 is 15 residues. The V gene lost 6 bases and the J gene lost 2 bases, with 15 bases spanning the gap.

V gene TRBV12-3 or TRBV12-4 combines with J gene TRBJ1-2; tentative D call: TRBD1 (5 bases). V dropped 6 bases and J dropped 3 bases, with 8 bases sitting between them. The CDR3 length is 12 residues. The CDR3 DNA follows: TGTGCCAGCAGGGAACAGGACTATGGCTACACCTTC. Protein product: CASREQDYGYTF.

This chain uses TRBV7-2 with TRBJ2-3; D is possibly TRBD2 (6 bases). The CDR3 covers 16 residues. V was shortened by 0 bases and J by 5 bases, with 15 bases between the two germline ends. Germline V gene lookup returns CDR1 SGHTA and CDR2 FQGNSA. The DNA for the CDR3 is TGTGCCAGCAGCTTAGCAACAGTCCAGGGAGGAGATACGCAGTATTTT. Translated, it gives CASSLATVQGGDTQYF.

The chain combines TRBV25-1 with TRBJ2-4; D is perhaps TRBD1 (7 bases). The germline V and J ends were trimmed by 8 bases and 1 base, with 9 bases remaining between them. The CDR3 covers 13 residues. Germline V gene data show CDR1 as MGHDK and CDR2 as SYGVNS. Here the CDR3 reads CASAGQAKNIQYF. The CDR3 DNA reads as TGTGCCAGCGCGGGACAGGCCAAAAACATTCAGTACTTC.

This clone appeared once. CDR3 nucleotides: TGTGCCAGCAGTTTTAGGCGGATCCTCCCCAATACGCAGTATTTT. It codes for CASSFRRILPNTQYF. This chain links TRBV28 with TRBJ2-3; D remains ambiguous. V lost 3 bases, J lost 7 bases, and 17 bases lay in between. The length of the CDR3 is 15 residues. Per germline, CDR1 MDHEN and CDR2 SYDVKM.

By its share, this clone is medium-sized. J is TRBJ1-5 and V is TRBV9, with D hard to call. V lost 0 bases, J lost 4 bases, and 8 bases lay in between. CDR3 length equals 14 residues. The germline gives CDR1 SGDLS, CDR2 YYNGEE. This chain's CDR3 is CASSVGGPNQPQHF. The CDR3 region has the DNA TGTGCCAGCAGCGTAGGTGGTCCTAATCAGCCCCAGCATTTT.

The chain uses TRBV9 and TRBJ2-2; 8 bases map to TRBD2. V lost 5 bases and J lost 6; bases outside the gene matches: 15. The CDR3 covers 17 residues. Germline-derived CDR1 and CDR2 are SGDLS and YYNGEE. The CDR3, as DNA: TGTGCCAGCAGTTTGGGGGTAAGCGGGAGTTCTTCCGGGGAGCTGTTTTTT. This gives the protein CASSLGVSGSSSGELFF.

The rearrangement uses TRBV21-1 and TRBJ2-7; the table's D call, TRBD1, was not checked against the DNA. TRBV21-1 is a recognized pseudogene. This CDR3 has 14 amino acids. The CDR3: CASCPVEGAGEQYF. CDR3 bases: TGTGCCAGCTGCCCCGTGGAGGGGGCCGGTGAGCAGTACTTC.

CDR3 nucleotide sequence: TGCGCCAGCAGCCAAGATCAGCAGGGTTTCACTGAAGCTTTCTTT. It encodes CASSQDQQGFTEAFF. The chain is built from TRBV4-1 and TRBJ1-1, with TRBD1 as a possible D gene (5 bases). V gave up 0 bases and J gave up 4 bases, with 12 bases separating them. This CDR3 has 15 residues. Germline CDR1 is MGHRA and CDR2 is YSYEKL.

V is TRBV5-6 and J is TRBJ2-7, with 10 bases matching TRBD1. CDR3 size: 15 residues. The germline CDR1 and CDR2 sequences are SGHDT and YYEEEE. The junction had 6 bases not matched to a gene; V was cut back by 1 base and J by 5 bases. Here the CDR3 DNA reads TGTGCCAGCAGCTTGTGGGACAGGGGCGGGGACGAGCAGTACTTC. Amino acid sequence: CASSLWDRGGDEQYF.

This sequence joins TRBV9 and TRBJ2-2; 13 bases line up with TRBD2. Trimming cost V 0 bases and J 4 bases; bases outside gene matches: 15. The CDR3 runs 21 residues. CDR1 and CDR2 (germline): SGDLS, YYNGEE. This CDR3 reads CASSVGDPGLAGFKGTGELFF. CDR3 nucleotides: TGTGCCAGCAGCGTAGGGGACCCGGGACTAGCGGGATTTAAGGGCACCGGGGAGCTGTTTTTT.

The J gene is TRBJ2-1, the V gene TRBV7-2, with D unclear. The CDR3 length is 13 residues. Germline CDR1 SGHTA, CDR2 FQGNSA. Trimming removed 1 base at V and 10 bases at J, with 11 bases between. In DNA form, the CDR3 reads TGTGCCAGCAGCTTAGGCATCGGTCGGGAGCAGTTCTTC. Amino acids: CASSLGIGREQFF.

The chain employs TRBV30 and TRBJ2-7; 9 bases are a match to TRBD1. This CDR3 has 14 residues. Germline CDR1 and CDR2: GTSNPN and SVGIG (reference sequence). Germline trimming cut 4 bases from V and 3 bases from J; bases unmatched to any gene: 7. The CDR3 sequence: CAWTSVGQGYEQYF. The CDR3 DNA reads as TGTGCCTGGACCTCCGTGGGACAGGGCTACGAGCAGTACTTC.

The CDR3 nucleotides are TGTGCCAGTAGTATTGGCGGGGCGACTTTAACCGGGGAGCTGTTTTTT. It encodes CASSIGGATLTGELFF. The chain employs TRBV19 and TRBJ2-2, with D possibly matching TRBD2 (6 bases). Trimming took 3 bases from V and 5 from J, leaving 16 bases between them. Germline CDR1 is LNHDA and CDR2 is SQIVND (reference sequence). This CDR3 is 16 amino acids long.

This rearrangement joins TRBV9 to TRBJ2-1; D gene uncertain. Per the germline V gene, CDR1 is SGDLS and CDR2 is YYNGEE. CDR3 length equals 14 residues. Trimming left V 2 bases short and J 5 bases short, with 11 bases between. This CDR3 is CASSVRLQNNEQFF. CDR3 coding DNA: TGTGCCAGCAGCGTGAGGTTACAAAACAATGAGCAGTTCTTC. Filled out from reference TRBV9 and TRBJ2-1, the complete variable domain reads DSGVTQTPKHLITATGQRVTLRCSPRSGDLSVYWYQQSLDQGLQFLIQYYNGEERAKGNILERFSAQQFPDLHSELNLSSLELGDSALYFCASSVRLQNNEQFFGPGTRLTVL.

J is TRBJ2-5 and V is TRBV7-8, with a weak D call TRBD2 (7 bases). CDR1 SGHVS and CDR2 FQNEAQ come from the germline V gene. Trimming cost V 5 bases and J 4 bases, with 23 bases left between them. The CDR3 spans 17 residues. The CDR3 region is CASSPRGAGDYGETQYF. CDR3 in DNA: TGTGCCAGCAGCCCCCGGGGGGCGGGAGATTATGGAGAGACCCAGTACTTC. The whole variable domain, remainder taken from reference TRBV7-8 and TRBJ2-5, is GAGVSQSPRYKVAKRGQDVALRCDPISGHVSLFWYQQALGQGPEFLTYFQNEAQLDKSGLPSDRFFAERPEGSVSTLKIQRTQQEDSAVYLCASSPRGAGDYGETQYFGPGTRLLVL.

This clone came up a few times. This rearrangement joins TRBV19 to TRBJ2-2; tentatively, D is TRBD1 (5 bases). This CDR3 is built from 17 residues. The V and J ends lost 7 bases and 7 bases respectively, with 25 bases between them. Germline CDR1 is LNHDA and CDR2 is SQIVND (reference sequence). The CDR3 nucleotides are TGTGCCAGTACCCCCCGACATAGGGGCTTAGGGGTCGGGGAGCTGTTTTTT. Its translation is CASTPRHRGLGVGELFF.

This clone was counted once. V usage is TRBV14 and J usage is TRBJ2-7; D remains unclear. V was clipped by 3 bases and J by 2 bases, with 8 bases between them. This CDR3 has 13 amino acids. CDR1 and CDR2 (germline): SGHDN, FVKESK. CDR3 region: CASSQGNTYEQYF. CDR3 bases: TGTGCCAGCAGCCAGGGGAACACCTACGAGCAGTACTTC. The full variable domain, completed using reference TRBV14 and TRBJ2-7, is EAGVTQFPSHSVIEKGQTVTLRCDPISGHDNLYWYRRVMGKEIKFLLHFVKESKQDESGMPNNRFLAERTGGTYSTLKVQPAELEDSGVYFCASSQGNTYEQYFGPGTRLTVT.

The CDR3 bases are TGTGCCAGCAGCTCACCCCCCTACGAGCAGTACTTC. Protein: CASSSPPYEQYF. The chain links TRBV11-2 to TRBJ2-7; no firm D call. This CDR3 spans 12 amino acids. Trimming left V 4 bases short and J 2 bases short, with 6 bases between. Looked up from germline, CDR1 is SGHAT and CDR2 is FQNNGV.